Sequencing of this TCR beta chain was carried out in a study of CD8+ T cells in alopecia areata. Study-level information: The SALT score measured affected scalp surface percentage in treated patients.

Treatment given: oral pan-JAK inhibitor, 5-10 mg twice daily. A note on this clone: No antigen is known for it.

Germline CDR1 reads GTSNPN; CDR2 reads SVGIG (reference sequence). The CDR3 runs 16 residues. With 0 bases clipped from V and 0 bases from J, the junction kept 4 bases outside the gene matches. Study conclusions and caveats: In scalp, tofacitinib significantly decreased clonality and expanded CD8+ clones among the top 100.

Extracted RNA was reverse transcribed, and the resulting cDNA served as sequencing template. Clones were read by immunoSEQ multiplex PCR, and TCRdb kept only the in-frame ones, dropping some. The sample records more than 200,000 clones, approximately 40% being singletons. The clonotype originates from a human donor with alopecia areata. The chain uses TRBV30 and TRBJ2-2; TRBD1 matches at 7 bases. The starting material was CD4+ T cells sorted from blood, obtained around week 36, from a patient treated with tofacitinib. The CDR3 loop is CAWSVGQATNTGELFF. Here the CDR3 DNA reads TGTGCCTGGAGTGTAGGACAGGCGACGAACACCGGGGAGCTGTTTTTT.